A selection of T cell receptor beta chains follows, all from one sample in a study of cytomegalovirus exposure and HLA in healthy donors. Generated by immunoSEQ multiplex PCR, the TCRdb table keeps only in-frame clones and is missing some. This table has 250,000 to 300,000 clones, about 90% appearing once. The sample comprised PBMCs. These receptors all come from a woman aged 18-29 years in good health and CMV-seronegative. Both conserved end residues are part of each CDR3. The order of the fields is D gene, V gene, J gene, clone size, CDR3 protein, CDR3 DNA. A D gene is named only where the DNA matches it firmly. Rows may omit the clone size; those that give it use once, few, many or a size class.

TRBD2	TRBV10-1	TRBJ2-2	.	CASTGLAGSGELFF	TGCGCCAGCACGGGACTAGCGGGGTCCGGGGAGCTGTTTTTT
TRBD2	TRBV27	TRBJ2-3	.	CASTGRGGLAVIGTQYF	TGTGCCAGCACCGGTAGGGGGGGACTAGCAGTTATCGGTACGCAGTATTTT
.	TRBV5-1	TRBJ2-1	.	CASSWEAGPPGHEQFF	TGCGCCAGCAGCTGGGAGGCCGGGCCCCCCGGACATGAGCAGTTCTTC
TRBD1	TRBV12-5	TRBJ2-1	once	CASGLAPGQGAREQFF	TGTGCTAGTGGTTTGGCTCCGGGACAGGGGGCGCGTGAGCAGTTCTTC
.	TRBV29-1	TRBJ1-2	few	CSVPDSYGYTF	TGCAGCGTCCCAGACAGCTATGGCTACACCTTC
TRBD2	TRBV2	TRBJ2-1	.	CASPPGVAGGRSNEQFF	TGTGCCAGCCCCCCGGGGGTAGCGGGGGGACGGAGCAATGAGCAGTTCTTC
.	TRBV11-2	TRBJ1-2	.	CASSFAGQGNYGYTF	TGTGCCAGCAGCTTTGCCGGCCAGGGAAACTATGGCTACACCTTC
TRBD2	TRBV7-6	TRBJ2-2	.	CASSAAIAGGPGELFF	TGTGCCAGCAGCGCGGCGATAGCGGGGGGGCCCGGGGAGCTGTTTTTT
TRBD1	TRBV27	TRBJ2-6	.	CATLGTGKSTSGANVLTF	TGTGCCACCCTAGGGACAGGGAAATCCACCTCTGGGGCCAACGTCCTGACTTTC
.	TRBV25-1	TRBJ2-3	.	CASSLGGPRTDTQYF	TGTGCCAGCAGTCTCGGGGGGCCCCGCACAGATACGCAGTATTTT
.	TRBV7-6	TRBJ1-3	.	CASREGGTSGNTIYF	TGTGCCAGCAGGGAAGGGGGTACCTCTGGAAACACCATATATTTT
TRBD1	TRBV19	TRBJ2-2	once	CASSTGTGVTGELFF	TGTGCCAGTAGTACCGGGACAGGGGTCACCGGGGAGCTGTTTTTT
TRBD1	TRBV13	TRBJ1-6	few	CATSRDRNSPLHF	TGTGCCACGTCGCGGGACAGAAATTCACCCCTCCACTTT
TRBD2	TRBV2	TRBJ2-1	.	CASSSLAGEDNEQFF	TGTGCCAGCAGTTCTCTAGCGGGGGAAGACAATGAGCAGTTCTTC
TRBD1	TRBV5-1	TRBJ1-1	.	CASSWTGAPEAFF	TGCGCCAGCAGCTGGACAGGGGCTCCTGAAGCTTTCTTT
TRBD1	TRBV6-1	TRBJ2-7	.	CASTSRQGAHEQYF	TGTGCCAGCACTAGTCGACAGGGGGCCCACGAGCAGTACTTC
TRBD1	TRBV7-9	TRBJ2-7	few	CASSLDRTGLYEQYF	TGTGCCAGCAGCTTAGACAGGACAGGACTCTACGAGCAGTACTTC
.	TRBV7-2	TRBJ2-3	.	CASSSTFLSTDTQYF	TGTGCCAGCAGCTCGACTTTTCTCAGCACAGATACGCAGTATTTT
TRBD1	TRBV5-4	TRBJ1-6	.	CASSTKDRGENSPLHF	TGTGCCAGCAGCACCAAGGACAGGGGAGAGAATTCACCCCTCCACTTT
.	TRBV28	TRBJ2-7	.	CASSLGQTYEQYF	TGTGCCAGCAGTTTAGGCCAAACCTACGAGCAGTACTTC
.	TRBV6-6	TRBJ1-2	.	CASSYTGSINYGYTF	TGTGCCAGCAGTTACACAGGGAGTATTAACTATGGCTACACCTTC
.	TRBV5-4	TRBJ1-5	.	CASSLGRDQPQHF	TGTGCCAGCAGCTTGGGGCGGGACCAGCCCCAGCATTTT
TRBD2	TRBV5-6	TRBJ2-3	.	CASSLPSGGNLLRDTQYF	TGTGCCAGCAGCTTGCCTAGCGGGGGGAATTTGTTAAGAGATACGCAGTATTTT
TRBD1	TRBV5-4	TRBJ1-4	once	CASSVGQGAANEKLFF	TGTGCCAGCAGCGTGGGACAGGGGGCTGCTAATGAAAAACTGTTTTTT
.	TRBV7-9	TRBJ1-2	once	CASSSGEYGYTF	TGTGCCAGCAGCTCGGGAGAGTATGGCTACACCTTC
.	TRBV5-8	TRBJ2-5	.	CASSLAWGERRETQYF	TGTGCCAGCAGCTTGGCCTGGGGGGAGAGGCGAGAGACCCAGTACTTC
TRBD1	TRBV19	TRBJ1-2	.	CASSTQGQFYGYTF	TGTGCCAGTAGCACACAGGGACAGTTCTATGGCTACACCTTC